One sample yielded the 21 T cell receptor beta chains listed below, sequenced in a study of T cell responses to AZD1222 COVID-19 vaccine. The protocol was immunoSEQ multiplex PCR, while the TCRdb copy is restricted to in-frame clones and leaves out a portion. Among some 150,000 clones listed, around nine tenths were seen once. The starting material was peripheral blood, obtained on day 0 of AZD1222 vaccination. These receptor sequences come from an adult in good health.

CDR3 sequence: CASSVRGITEAFF. CDR3 sequence (DNA): TGTGCCAGCAGCGTACGGGGGATCACTGAAGCTTTCTTT. The chain combines TRBV9 with TRBJ1-1; D is perhaps TRBD1 (5 bases). The CDR3 contains 13 residues. Germline V lookup: CDR1 SGDLS, CDR2 YYNGEE. V lost 1 base to trimming and J lost 4 bases, with 8 bases between them.

A single count supports this clone. This chain uses TRBV6-7 with TRBJ2-3; D unresolved. TRBV6-7 is an open reading frame whose function is uncertain. V was clipped by 11 bases and J by 2 bases, with 5 bases between them. CDR3 size: 10 residues. CDR3 nucleotide sequence: TGTGCCGGCCCCACAGATACGCAGTATTTT. Encoded protein: CAGPTDTQYF.

V and J are TRBV11-2 and TRBJ2-5, with D perhaps TRBD1 or TRBD2 (5 bases each). This CDR3 is built from 18 residues. Per the germline V gene, CDR1 is SGHAT and CDR2 is FQNNGV. V was shortened by 0 bases and J by 3 bases, with 20 bases between the two germline ends. In DNA, the CDR3 is TGTGCCAGCAGCTTAGATCGATTTAGGCCGGGACCAGAAGAGACCCAGTACTTC. Its protein is CASSLDRFRPGPEETQYF.

The rearrangement links TRBV6-5 to TRBJ1-2; D is uncertain. The CDR3 contains 13 residues. Trimming removed 1 base from V and 0 bases from J, with 3 bases in between. The germline CDR1 and CDR2 sequences are MNHEY and SVGAGI. The DNA of the CDR3 is TGTGCCAGCAGTTACTGGACTAACTATGGCTACACCTTC. This codes for CASSYWTNYGYTF.

J is TRBJ1-1 and V is TRBV19; D ambiguous. Trimming left V 5 bases short and J 0 bases short, with 7 bases between. This CDR3 has 13 residues. Per germline, CDR1 LNHDA and CDR2 SQIVND (reference sequence). The CDR3 nucleotides read TGTGCCAGTAGTCGTCAGCTGAACACTGAAGCTTTCTTT. This codes for CASSRQLNTEAFF. Combining the CDR3 with reference TRBV19 and TRBJ1-1 gives the whole variable domain DGGITQSPKYLFRKEGQNVTLSCEQNLNHDAMYWYRQDPGQGLRLIYYSQIVNDFQKGDIAEGYSVSREKKESFPLTVTSAQKNPTAFYLCASSRQLNTEAFFGQGTRLTVV.

This clone was counted a few times. The V gene is TRBV7-2, the J gene TRBJ2-7; TRBD1 agrees at 8 bases. The CDR3 contains 15 residues. CDR1 and CDR2 from the germline V gene are SGHTA and FQGNSA. V shed 4 bases and J 6 bases; nucleotides not matched to a gene: 11. In DNA form, the CDR3 reads TGTGCCAGCAGCTCCCAGGGGGCCACTATAAGCGAGCAGTACTTC. Translating it yields CASSSQGATISEQYF.

This chain links TRBV7-9 with TRBJ2-3; 8 nucleotides agree with TRBD2. J was trimmed by 4 bases and V by 8 bases; bases with no gene match: 14. Germline V lookup: CDR1 SEHNR, CDR2 FQNEAQ (reference sequence). CDR3 length: 16 amino acids. The CDR3 protein is CASGGLSVAGPDTQYF. Written as DNA, the CDR3 is TGTGCCAGCGGGGGGTTGAGTGTAGCGGGGCCAGATACGCAGTATTTT.

The chain employs TRBV7-2 and TRBJ1-5; no clear D gene. The V gene's germline CDR1 is SGHTA and CDR2 FQGNSA. The length of the CDR3 is 13 residues. V was trimmed by 3 bases and J by 5 bases, leaving 8 bases between them. The CDR3 reads CASSFRDHQPQHF. Here the CDR3 DNA reads TGTGCCAGCAGCTTCCGCGACCATCAGCCCCAGCATTTT.

This clone occurred a few times. This CDR3 reads CASSNDRNSPLHF. DNA of the CDR3: TGTGCCAGCAGTAATGACAGGAATTCACCCCTCCACTTT. The chain uses TRBV28 and TRBJ1-6; possibly TRBD1 for D (6 bases). The CDR3 totals 13 residues. The germline gives CDR1 MDHEN, CDR2 SYDVKM. V lost 5 bases and J lost 7, with 9 bases in between.

V usage is TRBV28 and J usage is TRBJ2-1, with D unresolved. V lost 7 bases, J lost 0 bases, and 10 bases lay in between. The CDR3 extends over 14 amino acids. Germline CDR1 reads MDHEN; CDR2 reads SYDVKM. The CDR3 DNA sequence: TGTGCCAGCATGGGGATGAGCTCCTACAATGAGCAGTTCTTC. Its translation is CASMGMSSYNEQFF.

This rearrangement joins TRBV6-1 to TRBJ2-5, with 11 bases that match TRBD1. The length of the CDR3 is 18 residues. Germline lookup yields CDR1 MNHNS and CDR2 SASEGT. Trimming took 4 bases from V and 7 from J; bases not matched to a gene: 17. CDR3 in DNA: TGTGCCAGCAGTGGAGAGGGAAAAGGGACAGGGGGAAGGTGGACCCAGTACTTC. Its protein is CASSGEGKGTGGRWTQYF.

The V and J genes are TRBV7-9 and TRBJ2-1; 12 bases map to TRBD1. Germline CDR1 and CDR2: SEHNR and FQNEAQ (reference sequence). The CDR3 loop spans 15 amino acids. V lost 5 bases and J lost 5; bases outside the gene matches: 4. The CDR3 loop reads CASSGTGGLNNEQFF. CDR3 bases: TGTGCCAGCAGCGGGACAGGGGGCCTTAACAATGAGCAGTTCTTC.

This rearrangement joins TRBV23-1 to TRBJ1-4; the D gene is possibly TRBD1 (5 bases). TRBV23-1 is an ORF for which the function is uncertain. The germline V and J ends were trimmed by 4 bases and 2 bases, with 26 bases remaining between them. This CDR3 has 20 amino acids. The chain's CDR3 is CASSRDAGPFGDGTNEKLFF. Here the CDR3 DNA reads TGCGCCAGCAGTCGGGATGCGGGACCGTTTGGAGATGGCACTAATGAAAAACTGTTTTTT.

Regarding this clone: The same CDR3 can be traced to other DNA sequences in this sample. The chain is built from TRBV7-8 and TRBJ2-3; D assignment may be TRBD1 or TRBD2 (5 bases each). This CDR3 contains 12 residues. V lost 5 bases, J lost 6 bases, and 9 bases lay in between. Germline V gene sequence: CDR1 SGHVS, CDR2 FQNEAQ. The CDR3 loop is CASSPGPDTQYF. CDR3 coding DNA: TGTGCCAGCAGCCCGGGGCCGGATACGCAGTATTTT.

V usage is TRBV5-6 and J usage is TRBJ2-5; D possibly matches TRBD1 or TRBD2 (5 bases each). Trimming took off 7 bases at V and 5 bases at J, with 15 bases between the two ends. Germline V lookup: CDR1 SGHDT, CDR2 YYEEEE. This CDR3 is 13 amino acids long. The CDR3 DNA reads TGTGCCAGCGCGTCGGGGCGGGTCGAGACCCAGTACTTC. This sequence encodes CASASGRVETQYF.

This clone appeared a few times. This rearrangement joins TRBV24-1 to TRBJ2-1; TRBD2 might be the D (6 bases). The CDR3 is 17 amino acids. Germline-derived CDR1 and CDR2 are KGHDR and SFDVKD. Trimming removed 1 base from V and 7 bases from J, with 19 bases in between. This CDR3 reads CATSDFRSSGRGNEQFF. In DNA, the CDR3 is TGTGCCACCAGTGATTTTCGGAGTAGCGGACGGGGGAATGAGCAGTTCTTC.

DNA for the CDR3: TGCGCCAGCAGCGCGCGGAACACCGGGGAGCTGTTTTTT. Protein product: CASSARNTGELFF. The rearrangement joins TRBV4-3 to TRBJ2-2; D unresolved. The CDR3 covers 13 residues. Looked up from germline, CDR1 is LGHNA and CDR2 is YSLEER. With 5 bases removed from V and 1 base from J, the gap between germline ends came to 5 bases.

V is TRBV9 and J is TRBJ1-1, with 8 bases lining up with TRBD1. V lost 4 bases, J lost 1 base, and 9 bases stayed unmatched. CDR3 length: 16 residues. The V gene's germline CDR1 is SGDLS and CDR2 YYNGEE. The CDR3 region is CASSPPGQGKNTEAFF. The CDR3 DNA sequence: TGTGCCAGCAGCCCCCCAGGACAGGGAAAGAACACTGAAGCTTTCTTT.

The rearrangement uses TRBV19 and TRBJ2-7; a weak D match, TRBD2 (6 bases). Trimming shortened V by 5 bases and J by 2 bases, and 10 bases separated the two germline ends. The CDR3 has 13 residues. CDR1 LNHDA and CDR2 SQIVND come from the germline V gene (reference sequence). In DNA, the CDR3 is TGTGCCAGTAGTGTCGGACTACCCTACGAGCAGTACTTC. As protein: CASSVGLPYEQYF.

The genes are TRBV24-1 and TRBJ2-7; D gene unclear. The CDR3 extends over 13 amino acids. V was clipped by 0 bases and J by 5 bases, with 7 bases between them. Germline CDR1 reads KGHDR; CDR2 reads SFDVKD. CDR3 amino acids: CATSDLIGDEQYF. The CDR3 bases are TGTGCCACCAGTGATTTGATCGGCGACGAGCAGTACTTC.

J is TRBJ2-1 and V is TRBV7-8, with 7 bases identical to TRBD2. The V and J ends lost 4 bases and 6 bases, in that order; junction bases with no gene match: 9. The CDR3 totals 15 residues. In germline, CDR1 is SGHVS, CDR2 FQNEAQ. For the CDR3, the DNA is TGTGCCAGCAGCTCTGAGATAGCGGGTATCAATGAGCAGTTCTTC. The encoded protein is CASSSEIAGINEQFF.